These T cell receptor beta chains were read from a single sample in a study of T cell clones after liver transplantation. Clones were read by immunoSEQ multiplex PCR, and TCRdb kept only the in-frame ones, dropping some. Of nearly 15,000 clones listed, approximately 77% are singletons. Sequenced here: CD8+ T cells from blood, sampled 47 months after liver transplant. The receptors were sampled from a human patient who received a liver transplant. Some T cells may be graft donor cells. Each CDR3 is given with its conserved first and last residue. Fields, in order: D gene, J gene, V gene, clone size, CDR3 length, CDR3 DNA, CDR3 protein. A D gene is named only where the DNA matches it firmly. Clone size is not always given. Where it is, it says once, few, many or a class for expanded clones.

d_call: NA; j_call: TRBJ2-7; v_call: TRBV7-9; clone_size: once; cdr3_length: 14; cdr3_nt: TGTGCCAGCAGCTTAGATGGGGTCCCCTACGAGCAGTACTTC; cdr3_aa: CASSLDGVPYEQYF
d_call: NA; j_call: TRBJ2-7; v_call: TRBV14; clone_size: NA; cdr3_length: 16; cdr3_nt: TGTGCCAGCAGCCAAGAAGCAGGGGTTAGCTCCTACGAGCAGTACTTC; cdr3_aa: CASSQEAGVSSYEQYF
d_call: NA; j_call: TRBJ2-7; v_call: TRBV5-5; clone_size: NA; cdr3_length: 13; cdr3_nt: TGTGCCAGCAGCGTGTGGGAGTCCTACGAGCAGTACTTC; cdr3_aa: CASSVWESYEQYF
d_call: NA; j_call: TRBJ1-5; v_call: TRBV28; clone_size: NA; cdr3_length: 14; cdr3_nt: TGTGCCAGCGCTGAGCGGGGAGGGAATCAGCCCCAGCATTTT; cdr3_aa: CASAERGGNQPQHF
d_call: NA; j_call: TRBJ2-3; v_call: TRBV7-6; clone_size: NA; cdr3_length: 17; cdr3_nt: TGTGCCAGCAGCTTAGATGGGGGGAGAATGGGCACAGATACGCAGTATTTT; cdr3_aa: CASSLDGGRMGTDTQYF
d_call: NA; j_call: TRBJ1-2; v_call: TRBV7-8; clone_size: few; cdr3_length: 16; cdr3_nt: TGTGCCAGCAGCTTAGTTAGCCCCGCCCTATACTATGGCTACACCTTC; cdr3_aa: CASSLVSPALYYGYTF
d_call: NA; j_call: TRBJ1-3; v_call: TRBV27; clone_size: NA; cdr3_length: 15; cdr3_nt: TGTGCCAGCAGCCTGGGACCGAGCTCTGGAAACACCATATATTTT; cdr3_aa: CASSLGPSSGNTIYF
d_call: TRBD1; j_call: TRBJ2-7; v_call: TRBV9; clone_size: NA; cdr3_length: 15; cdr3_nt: TGTGCCAGCAGCGCCGGACAGGGAGGTTTTTACGAGCAGTACTTC; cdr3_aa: CASSAGQGGFYEQYF
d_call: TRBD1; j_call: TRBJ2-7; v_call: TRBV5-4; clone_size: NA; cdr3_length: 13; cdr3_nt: TGTGCCAGCAGCTACGGACAGGGGTACGAGCAGTACTTC; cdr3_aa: CASSYGQGYEQYF
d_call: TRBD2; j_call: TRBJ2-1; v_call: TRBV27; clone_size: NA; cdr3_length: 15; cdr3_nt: TGTGCCAGCAGGGCCGGGACTAGCGGGAGGAATGAGCAGTTCTTC; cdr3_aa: CASRAGTSGRNEQFF
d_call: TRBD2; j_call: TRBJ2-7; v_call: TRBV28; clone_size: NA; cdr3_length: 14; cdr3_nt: TGTGCCAGCAGTGGGGGGGTTCCGCCCTACGAGCAGTACTTC; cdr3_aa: CASSGGVPPYEQYF
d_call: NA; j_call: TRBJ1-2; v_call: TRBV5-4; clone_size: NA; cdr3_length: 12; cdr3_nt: TGTGCCAGCAGCATTGATGACTATGGCTACACCTTC; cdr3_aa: CASSIDDYGYTF
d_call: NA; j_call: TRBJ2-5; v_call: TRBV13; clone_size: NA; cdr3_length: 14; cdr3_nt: TGTGCCGGCAGCCCACCGGCGGACCAAGAGACCCAGTACTTC; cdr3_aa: CAGSPPADQETQYF
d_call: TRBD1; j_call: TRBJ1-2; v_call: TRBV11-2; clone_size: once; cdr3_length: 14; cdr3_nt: TGTGCCAGCAGCATGACAGGGGGCTTGAGTGGCTACACCTTC; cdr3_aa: CASSMTGGLSGYTF
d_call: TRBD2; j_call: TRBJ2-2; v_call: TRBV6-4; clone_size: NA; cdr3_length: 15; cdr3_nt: TGTGCCAGCAGCTCTAGCGGGACGAACACCGGGGAGCTGTTTTTT; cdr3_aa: CASSSSGTNTGELFF
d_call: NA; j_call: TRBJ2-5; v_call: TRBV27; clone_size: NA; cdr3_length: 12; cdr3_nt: TGTGCCAGCAGTTTAATGGGAGAGACCCAGTACTTC; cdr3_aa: CASSLMGETQYF
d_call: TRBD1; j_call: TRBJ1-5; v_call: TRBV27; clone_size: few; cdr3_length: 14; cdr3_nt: TGTGCCAGCAGTCCCCGACAGGGGGATCAGCCCCAGCATTTT; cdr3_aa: CASSPRQGDQPQHF
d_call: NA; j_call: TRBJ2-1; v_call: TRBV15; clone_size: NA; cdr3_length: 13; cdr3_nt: TGTGCCACCAGCGTCGGGACTCTCTTAGAGCAGTTCTTC; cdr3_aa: CATSVGTLLEQFF
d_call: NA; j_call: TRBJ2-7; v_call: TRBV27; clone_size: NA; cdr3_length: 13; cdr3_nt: TGTGCCAGCAGTCTCAAACCTCTCTACGAGCAGTACTTC; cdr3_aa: CASSLKPLYEQYF
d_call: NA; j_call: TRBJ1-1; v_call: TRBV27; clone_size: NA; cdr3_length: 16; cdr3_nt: TGTGCCAGCGCTTTACTCATCTCAATGGCGAACACTGAAGCTTTCTTT; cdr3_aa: CASALLISMANTEAFF
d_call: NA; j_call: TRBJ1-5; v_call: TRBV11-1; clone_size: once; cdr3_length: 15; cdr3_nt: TGTGCCAGCAGCTTAGGAAGCTGGGTTGGACAGCCCCAGCATTTT; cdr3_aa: CASSLGSWVGQPQHF
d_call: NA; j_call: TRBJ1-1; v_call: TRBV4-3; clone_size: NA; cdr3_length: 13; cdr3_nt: TGCGCCAGCAGCCAAGATTTTCCCCCTGAAGCTTTCTTT; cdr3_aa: CASSQDFPPEAFF
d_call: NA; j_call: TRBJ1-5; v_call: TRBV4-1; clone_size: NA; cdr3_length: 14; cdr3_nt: TGCGCCAGCAGCCAGGACAGAATAGGACAGCCCCAGCATTTT; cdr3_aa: CASSQDRIGQPQHF
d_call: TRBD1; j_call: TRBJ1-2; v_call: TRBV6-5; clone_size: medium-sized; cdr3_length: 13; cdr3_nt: TGTGCCAGCAGGCCTGGGACAGGGGGAGGCTACACCTTC; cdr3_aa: CASRPGTGGGYTF
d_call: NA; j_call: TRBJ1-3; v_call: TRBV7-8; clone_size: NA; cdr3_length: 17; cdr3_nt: TGTGCCAGCAGCTTAGTGCCGACGCCCGCCTCTGGAAACACCATATATTTT; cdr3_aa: CASSLVPTPASGNTIYF
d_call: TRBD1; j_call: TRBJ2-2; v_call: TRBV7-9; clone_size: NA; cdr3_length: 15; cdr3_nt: TGTGCCAGCAGCTTTGGACAGGGGGAGACCGGGGAGCTGTTTTTT; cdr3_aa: CASSFGQGETGELFF
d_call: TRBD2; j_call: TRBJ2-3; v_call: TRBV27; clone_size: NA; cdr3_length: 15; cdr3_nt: TGTGCCAGCAGTTTAGAACTAGCGAGGACAGATACGCAGTATTTT; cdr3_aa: CASSLELARTDTQYF
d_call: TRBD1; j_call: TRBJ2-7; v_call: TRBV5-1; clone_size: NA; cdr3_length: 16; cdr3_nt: TGCGCCAGCAGCTTGGCCGGTCTTTGGACAGGCTTCGAGCAGTACTTC; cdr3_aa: CASSLAGLWTGFEQYF
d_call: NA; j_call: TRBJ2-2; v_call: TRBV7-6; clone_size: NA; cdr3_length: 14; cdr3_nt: TGTGCCAGCAGCTTAAAGATGCACACCGGGGAGCTGTTTTTT; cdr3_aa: CASSLKMHTGELFF
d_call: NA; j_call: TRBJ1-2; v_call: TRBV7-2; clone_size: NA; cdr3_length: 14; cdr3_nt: TGTGCCAGCAGTTCAGGGGCAGTAGTCTATGGCTACACCTTC; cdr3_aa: CASSSGAVVYGYTF
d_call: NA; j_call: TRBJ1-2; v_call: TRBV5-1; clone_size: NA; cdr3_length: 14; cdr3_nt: TGCGCCAGCAGCCTCGCCACCACTAACTATGGCTACACCTTC; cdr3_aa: CASSLATTNYGYTF
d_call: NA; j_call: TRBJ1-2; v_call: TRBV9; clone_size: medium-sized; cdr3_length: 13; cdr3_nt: TGTGCCAGCAGCCCGGGGGGGCAGAGGGGCTACACCTTC; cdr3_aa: CASSPGGQRGYTF
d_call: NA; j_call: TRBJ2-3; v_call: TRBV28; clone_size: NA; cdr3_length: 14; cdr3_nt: TGTGCCAGCCAGGACGGGGAGAGCACAGATACGCAGTATTTT; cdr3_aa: CASQDGESTDTQYF
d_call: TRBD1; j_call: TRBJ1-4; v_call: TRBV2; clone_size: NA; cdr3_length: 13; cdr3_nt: TGTGCCAGCATAAGACAGGGAGATGAAAAACTGTTTTTT; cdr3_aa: CASIRQGDEKLFF
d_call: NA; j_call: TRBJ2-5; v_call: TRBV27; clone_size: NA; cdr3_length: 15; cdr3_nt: TGTGCCAGCAGTTTATTCGGGGAGACCCAAGAGACCCAGTACTTC; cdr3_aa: CASSLFGETQETQYF
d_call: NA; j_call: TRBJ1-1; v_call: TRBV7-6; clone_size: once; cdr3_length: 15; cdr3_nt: TGTGCCAGCAGCTTATATCATGGGTCGGACAGAGAAGCTTTCTTT; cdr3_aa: CASSLYHGSDREAFF
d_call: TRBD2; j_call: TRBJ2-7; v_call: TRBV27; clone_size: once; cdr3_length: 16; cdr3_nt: TGTGCCAGCCGGAACTATGGTACTAGCGGGATCTACGAGCAGTACTTC; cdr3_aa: CASRNYGTSGIYEQYF
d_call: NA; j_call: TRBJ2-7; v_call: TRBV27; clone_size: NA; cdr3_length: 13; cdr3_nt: TGTGCCAGCAGTTTTGGGCCTACTAGGGAGCAGTACTTC; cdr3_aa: CASSFGPTREQYF
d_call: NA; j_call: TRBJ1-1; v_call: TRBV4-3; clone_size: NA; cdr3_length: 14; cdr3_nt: TGCGCCAGCAGCCAATGGGGGCAGAACACTGAAGCTTTCTTT; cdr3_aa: CASSQWGQNTEAFF